This T cell receptor (beta chain) was captured in a study of CD8+ T cells in alopecia areata listed by TCRdb under 2018. Describing the broader study: The treated patients, all with moderate-to-severe alopecia areata, were enrolled in an open-label pilot trial of oral tofacitinib given at 5 to 10 mg twice daily. Patients received tofacitinib for 6 to 18 months and were then followed off drug for 6 months to check for delayed response and recurrence. For the treated patients, the SALT score, which quantifies what percentage of scalp surface area is affected, served as the measure of disease severity. In both human patients and the C3H/HeJ mouse model, the study applied high-throughput TCRbeta sequencing to look at T cell clonal expansion in alopecia areata. Human TCRbeta sequencing covered scalp tissue and sorted CD4+ and CD8+ peripheral blood T cells from patchy and totalis/universalis alopecia areata patients and healthy controls. Biopsies were taken from tofacitinib-treated patients at baseline and again at 4 and 24 weeks into treatment, and several of those patients also had a later scalp biopsy. Scalp clonality was compared across normal scalp (n=4), patchy alopecia areata scalp (n=8), and alopecia totalis/universalis scalp (n=8). RNA came from the PAXgene miRNA kit for fixed scalp, the miRNeasy kit for PBMCs, and the RNeasy kit for mouse skin. TCRbeta CDR3 regions were amplified by immunoSEQ multiplex PCR with 35 Vbeta forward and 13 Jbeta reverse primers. Study-wide findings and limitations: With tofacitinib, both scalp clonality and the number of expanded CD8+ clones among the top 100 scalp clones went down significantly. Because the treated cohort was small and had only one nonresponder, larger studies are needed to examine links between baseline CD8+ expansion and response. Many expanded lesional clones were found to persist in scalp and blood during tofacitinib treatment, and relapse after treatment cessation may be partly explained by this persistence. Higher clonality and more expanded CD8+ clones were observed in lesional scalp than in normal scalp, particularly in alopecia totalis/universalis, a finding suggestive of antigenic drive. Shared TCR sequences between patients were less evident than in mice, which may be partly attributable to HLA diversity in the patient population. Scalp TCR repertoire analysis is complicated because resident alphabeta T cells in normal human skin are also sequenced, whereas mouse skin is dominated by gammadelta T cells.

Preparation of the library involved the immunoSEQ multiplex PCR assay. RNA was extracted from all samples and reverse transcribed into cDNA as template for TCR sequencing. SuperScript III was used for first-strand cDNA synthesis, primed with a 2:1 mix of oligo-dT and random hexamers. A synthetic immune receptor repertoire was used to assess amplification bias, and residual bias was removed computationally. As for the original processing: Raw reads were preprocessed for error removal, and CDR3 was defined according to IMGT conventions as running from the conserved cysteine to phenylalanine. Clonality was calculated as 1 minus Shannon entropy normalized by log2 of the number of productive unique TCRs. Whether each scalp clone was CD4 or CD8 was inferred by checking scalp TCRbeta sequences against the CD4 and CD8 repertoires from sorted blood. This is the immuneACCESS table as TCRdb keeps it, with only in-frame sequences that have V and J called. A part of the clones is gone; compared with another copy, unresolved V genes explain less than half, and the rest is unexplained. The V and J calls and clone size are taken from that table; D and trimming were inferred from the DNA. Within this sample are 150,000 to 200,000 clones, with 40% to 65% of them counted one time only. Roughly a tenth of the sample lies in the top ten.

In regard to this clone: Its cognate antigen has yet to be identified. No much larger clone is present one base from it, and per-base qualities are unavailable.

The sample's treatment or condition label is to be understood as: oral pan-JAK inhibitor, 5-10 mg twice daily. Lesional scalp punch biopsies and peripheral blood were obtained from alopecia areata patients. PBMCs were isolated by density centrifugation and stained for CD3, CD4 and CD8, and CD4+ and CD8+ T cells were sorted on a FACSAria. The source is a human donor with alopecia areata. The sample here was CD8+ T cells sorted from blood, taken at roughly week 53, from a patient treated with tofacitinib.

The DNA sequence is given as TGCGCCAGCGGGATGGCAGGCACAGATACGCAGTATTTT. Translated, it gives CASGMAGTDTQYF. The chain is encoded by TRBV5-1 joined to TRBJ2-3, with an unclear D gene assignment. From its cysteine to its phenylalanine, the CDR3 spans 13 amino acids. The retained sequence is limited to the CDR3, 39 bases, with the frame set at the first base. Looking up the germline V gene yields CDR1 SGHRS and CDR2 YFSETQ. V and J are truncated by 7 bases and 1 base respectively, leaving an intervening sequence of 10 bases.